One T cell receptor beta chain is described in this entry. The antigen is unknown. The record originates from a study of T cell responses to AZD1222 COVID-19 vaccine. There are 13 residues in the CDR3. Per the germline V gene, CDR1 is SQVTM and CDR2 is ANQGSEA. V dropped 7 bases and J dropped 2 bases, with 13 bases sitting between them. The study, taken as a whole, reports: The donors showed a predominance of white British ancestry and of females, with possible underestimation of clonal diversity. With two AZD1222 doses given, Spike-specific TCR breadth and depth both rose. Within unmutated variant regions lay the reported targets of nearly half of spike-specific TCRs.

Profiled with immunoSEQ multiplex PCR; TCRdb holds only in-frame clones, not every one. The sample has about 110,000 clones; just over 85% are singletons. The sample was peripheral blood, taken on day 0 of AZD1222 vaccination. The chain links TRBV29-1 to TRBJ2-3; possibly TRBD1 for D (6 bases). This TCR was recovered from an adult in good health. For the CDR3, the DNA is TGCAGCGCTGGACAGCTACTCACAGATACGCAGTATTTT. Protein: CSAGQLLTDTQYF.